This T cell receptor (beta chain) appears in the sequencing data of a study of cytomegalovirus exposure and HLA in healthy donors. In the study overall: The study placed around 80% of its 350 to 400 genotyped donors in the Caucasian-associated ancestry cluster.

PCR was performed using 60 Vbeta and 13 Jbeta primers. Authors' data handling: As a later analysis found, there were 78 million or so unique TCR beta chains, of which around 9.9 million were shared. This table comes from immunoSEQ multiplex PCR, and its TCRdb copy is limited to in-frame clones, with some not included. That table furnishes V, J and clone size, whereas the DNA furnished D and trimming. Here the sample spans around 200,000 clones, roughly 80% being singletons. Study-level results: The authors later linked a missense DCLRE1C variant to TCR beta V- and J-gene trimming.

Worth noting for this clone: Its antigen is undetermined.

V was pared by 4 bases and J by 9 bases, with 13 bases of the junction left unmatched. The CDR3 sequence is 16 residues long. The germline gives CDR1 LNHDA, CDR2 SQIVND (reference sequence). The sequence derives from a man aged 50 to 60 in good health and CMV-seronegative. Specimen: PBMCs. The rearrangement links TRBV19 to TRBJ2-2; 8 bases agree with TRBD2. The CDR3 here is CASSTGTRVWIRELFF. DNA for the CDR3: TGTGCCAGTAGTACCGGGACTAGAGTTTGGATCCGGGAGCTGTTTTTT.